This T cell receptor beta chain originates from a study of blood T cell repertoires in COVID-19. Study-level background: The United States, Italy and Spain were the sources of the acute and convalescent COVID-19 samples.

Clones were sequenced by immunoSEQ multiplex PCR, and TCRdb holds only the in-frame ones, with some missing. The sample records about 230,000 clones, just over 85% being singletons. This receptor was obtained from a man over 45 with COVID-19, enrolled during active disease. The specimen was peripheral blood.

CDR3 coding DNA: TGTGCCTGGAGTGGGGGCGGGAGTTCCTACGAGCAGTACTTC. This codes for CAWSGGGSSYEQYF. This chain joins TRBV30 and TRBJ2-7; 7 bases align to TRBD2. Losses at the gene ends were 1 base for V and 1 base for J; bases not matched to a gene: 4. CDR3 length: 14 residues. Germline V gene lookup returns CDR1 GTSNPN and CDR2 SVGIG (reference sequence).